This T cell receptor beta chain appears in the sequencing data of a study of OX40 agonist ivuxolimab in advanced cancers. Comments on this clone: The junction and the germline gene differ at one end; a read error may be behind it.

Germline loops: CDR1 SGHDT, CDR2 YYEEEE. This CDR3 is 14 amino acids long. Here immunoSEQ multiplex PCR was the method, and the copy in TCRdb shows in-frame clones only, minus some. This table has around 110,000 clones, around 95% appearing once. The chain combines TRBV5-6 with TRBJ2-4, with 9 bases matching TRBD2. The material was CD4+ or CD8+ T cells sorted from blood, obtained in a trial of the OX40 agonist ivuxolimab. The receptor was derived from an adult with an advanced solid tumor such as melanoma, head and neck, liver or kidney cancer. CDR3 sequence: CASSPGLAENIQYF. DNA of the CDR3: TGTGCCAGCAGCCCGGGACTAGCCGAAAACATTCAGTACTTC.